The 11 T cell receptor beta chains below were found in one sample sequenced in a study of cytomegalovirus exposure and HLA in healthy donors (dated by TCRdb to about 2017). The library came from the immunoSEQ multiplex PCR assay. The multiplex PCR relied on a mix of 60 forward primers for TCR Vbeta segments and 13 reverse primers for TCR Jbeta segments. TCRdb holds this immuneACCESS table with in-frame rearrangements only. Some clones are missing; in checked studies, unresolved V genes explain under half, and the rest has no known cause. Present in this sample are some 250,000 clones, roughly 87% of which were seen just once. The ten largest account for around 5.4% of the sample. The sample taken for sequencing was PBMCs. The receptors derive from a woman aged 40 to 50 in good health and CMV-seropositive.

This sequence joins TRBV5-4 and TRBJ2-5; 9 bases are shared with TRBD1. CDR3 length equals 14 residues. In germline, CDR1 is SGHNT, CDR2 YYREEE (reference sequence). V lost 0 bases, J lost 6 bases, and 3 bases stayed unmatched. DNA of the CDR3: TGTGCCAGCAGCTTGGAGACAGGGGGAAAGACCCAGTACTTC. Translation: CASSLETGGKTQYF.

The chain joins TRBV4-3 to TRBJ2-1, with D tentatively TRBD2 (5 bases). Between the trimmed V and J ends, which lost 3 bases and 5 bases, there was a span of 17 bases. CDR1 and CDR2 from the germline V gene are LGHNA and YSLEER. The CDR3 has 16 residues. In DNA form, the CDR3 reads TGCGCCAGCAGCCAGTTTTCCCGGGTCGGGAACAATGAGCAGTTCTTC. Translated: CASSQFSRVGNNEQFF.

The rearrangement joins TRBV7-9 to TRBJ2-1; perhaps TRBD2 as D (5 bases). The CDR3 is 14 residues long. V was clipped by 8 bases and J by 0 bases, with 11 bases between them. CDR1 and CDR2 from the germline V gene are SEHNR and FQNEAQ (reference sequence). CDR3 sequence: CASRGLSSYNEQFF. DNA of the CDR3: TGTGCCAGCCGCGGACTGAGCTCCTACAATGAGCAGTTCTTC.

The chain joins TRBV6-5 to TRBJ1-3; 8 nucleotides align to TRBD1. This CDR3 is built from 15 residues. V trimming: 10 bases; J trimming: 0 bases; junction bases outside the gene matches: 8. Germline V lookup: CDR1 MNHEY, CDR2 SVGAGI. The CDR3 DNA follows: TGTGCCACCAGGACAGGGCTCAACTCTGGAAACACCATATATTTT. Protein product: CATRTGLNSGNTIYF.

This chain joins TRBV6-5 and TRBJ1-5, with D possibly TRBD1 on 5 matching bases. Germline V lookup: CDR1 MNHEY, CDR2 SVGAGI. V was clipped by 2 bases and J by 4 bases, with 9 bases between them. The CDR3 spans 14 residues. The CDR3 is CASSYRGLNQPQHF. The CDR3 DNA reads as TGTGCCAGCAGTTACAGGGGACTTAATCAGCCCCAGCATTTT.

This rearrangement joins TRBV29-1 to TRBJ2-3; 7 bases align to TRBD1. Germline CDR1 and CDR2: SQVTM and ANQGSEA. The CDR3 is 14 residues long. Losses at the gene ends were 8 bases for V and 1 base for J; bases not matched to a gene: 9. The DNA of the CDR3 is TGCAGCAATAACAGGGGCCCGGGCACAGATACGCAGTATTTT. Amino acids: CSNNRGPGTDTQYF.

This chain joins TRBV2 and TRBJ1-6; perhaps TRBD1 as D (5 bases). Germline assignment: CDR1 SNHLY and CDR2 FYNNEI. The CDR3 extends over 14 amino acids. V shed 7 bases and J shed 10 bases, with 17 bases lying between them. CDR3 region: CASTWTPRGSPLHF. Written as DNA, the CDR3 is TGTGCCAGCACGTGGACCCCCCGGGGGTCACCCCTCCACTTT. The full variable domain, with the rest looked up from reference TRBV2 and TRBJ1-6, is EPEVTQTPSHQVTQMGQEVILRCVPISNHLYFYWYRQILGQKVEFLVSFYNNEISEKSEIFDDQFSVERPDGSNFTLKIRSTKLEDSAMYFCASTWTPRGSPLHFGNGTRLTVT.

The rearrangement links TRBV6-5 to TRBJ2-7; 7 bases fit TRBD1. The ends lost 2 bases at V and 4 bases at J; junction bases unmatched: 8. The CDR3 has 15 amino acids. Germline-derived CDR1 and CDR2 are MNHEY and SVGAGI. CDR3 amino acids: CASSYERGQRYEQYF. As DNA, the CDR3 is TGTGCCAGCAGTTACGAAAGGGGGCAGCGATACGAGCAGTACTTC.

The V call is TRBV6-5, the J call TRBJ2-2; D is uncertain. The CDR3 is 15 residues long. In germline, CDR1 is MNHEY, CDR2 SVGAGI. CDR3 in DNA: TGTTACCGCTATAGCCGAAGCCCCAACACCGGGGAGCTGTTTTTT. Encoded protein: CYRYSRSPNTGELFF.

As to this clone: Relative to the germline gene, one junction end is altered; a read error may explain this. The chain carries TRBV7-9 and TRBJ2-7; D may be TRBD1 (5 bases). The CDR3 has 14 amino acids. Germline V gene data show CDR1 as SEHNR and CDR2 as FQNEAQ (reference sequence). The CDR3 loop is CSSSLGASQDEQYF. DNA for the CDR3: TGTTCCAGCAGCTTAGGGGCCAGTCAGGACGAGCAGTACTTC.

The chain links TRBV5-5 to TRBJ1-2, with TRBD1 matching 7 bases. V was pared by 0 bases and J by 7 bases, with 3 bases of the junction left unmatched. The CDR3 covers 13 residues. Germline CDR1 is SGHKS and CDR2 is YYEKEE (reference sequence). This CDR3 reads CASSLAGTVGYTF. CDR3 coding DNA: TGTGCCAGCAGCTTGGCTGGGACAGTTGGCTACACCTTC.